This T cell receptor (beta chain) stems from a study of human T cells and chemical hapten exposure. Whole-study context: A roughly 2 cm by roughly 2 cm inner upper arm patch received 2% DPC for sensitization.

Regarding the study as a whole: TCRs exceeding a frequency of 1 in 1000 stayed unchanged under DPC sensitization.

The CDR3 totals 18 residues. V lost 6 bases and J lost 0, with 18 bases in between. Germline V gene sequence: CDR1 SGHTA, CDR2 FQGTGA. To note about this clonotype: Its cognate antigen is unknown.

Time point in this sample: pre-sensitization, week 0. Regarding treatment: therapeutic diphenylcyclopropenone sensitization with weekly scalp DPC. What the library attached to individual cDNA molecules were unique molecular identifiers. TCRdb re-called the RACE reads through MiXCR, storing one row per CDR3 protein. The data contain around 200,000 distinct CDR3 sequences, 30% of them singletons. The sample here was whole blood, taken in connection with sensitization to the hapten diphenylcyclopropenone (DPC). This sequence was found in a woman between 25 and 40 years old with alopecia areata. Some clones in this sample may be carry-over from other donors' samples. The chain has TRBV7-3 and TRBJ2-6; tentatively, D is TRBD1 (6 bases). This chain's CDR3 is CASSARTVNPSGANVLTF. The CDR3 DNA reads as TGTGCCAGCAGTGCACGGACAGTCAACCCCTCTGGGGCCAACGTCCTGACTTTC.